This TCR beta chain stems from a study of blood T cells in healthy people across ages. With 3 bases removed from V and 3 bases from J, the gap between germline ends came to 14 bases. The CDR3 has 15 amino acids. Germline V gene lookup returns CDR1 MNHEY and CDR2 SMNVEV (reference sequence). This clonotype has more than one count but fewer than ten. PCR was performed a second time for about 7 to 12 cycles using a sample-barcoded 5' primer and a J-beta primer mix. The template-switch adaptor was a 5' adaptor with 12 random nucleotides. It tagged each cDNA molecule. Using its own MiXCR run on the 5' RACE reads, TCRdb lists one record per CDR3 protein. The table shows more than 1,400,000 distinct CDR3 sequences, with around two fifths occurring only once.

This TCR came from a woman aged 18-35 years in good health. The V gene is TRBV27, the J gene TRBJ1-1, with D possibly being TRBD1 (5 bases). Sequencing was performed on blood. The CDR3 sequence is CASSFRGARDTEAFF. The CDR3 nucleotides are TGTGCCAGCAGTTTTAGAGGGGCGCGGGACACTGAAGCTTTCTTT.